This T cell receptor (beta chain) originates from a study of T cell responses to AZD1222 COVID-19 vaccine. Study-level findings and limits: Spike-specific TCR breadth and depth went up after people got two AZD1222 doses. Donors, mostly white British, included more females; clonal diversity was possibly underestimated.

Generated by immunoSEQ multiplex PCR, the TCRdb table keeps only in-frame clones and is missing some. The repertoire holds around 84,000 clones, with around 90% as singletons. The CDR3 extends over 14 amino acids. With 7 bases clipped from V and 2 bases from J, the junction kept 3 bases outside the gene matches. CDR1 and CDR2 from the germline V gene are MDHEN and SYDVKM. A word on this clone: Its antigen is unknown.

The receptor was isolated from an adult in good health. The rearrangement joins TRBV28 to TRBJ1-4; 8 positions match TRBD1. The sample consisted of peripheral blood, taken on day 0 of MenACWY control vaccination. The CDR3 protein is CASTRDRTNEKLFF. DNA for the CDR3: TGTGCCAGCACCCGGGACAGGACTAATGAAAAACTGTTTTTT.